This TCR beta chain was sequenced during a study of shared clonotypes between healthy human individuals. Recent acute infections and vaccinations were absent in the healthy HIV-negative adult donors. The table lists this clone with a few counts. The target antigen is unknown. Study-wide results and caveats: It was observed that 4% to 6% of naive CD4 clonotypes were shared across several donors. Apart from blood, nothing was sampled; tissue repertoires likely differ. Relative to clonotypes present in all four donors, those not shared had lower generation probabilities.

Sequencing used immunoSEQ multiplex PCR; TCRdb keeps in-frame clones, though not all of them. The table includes under 1,100,000 clones, around 78% detected once. CDR3 length: 12 amino acids. V was clipped by 8 bases and J by 7 bases, with 11 bases between them. Germline V gene data show CDR1 as MGHDK and CDR2 as SYGVNS. The sample was memory CD4+ T cells from PBMCs. Subset indicated: CD45RA-negative fraction. The TCR sequence derives from a young man in good health. Some clones in this sample may be carry-over from other donors' samples. The J gene is TRBJ1-4, the V gene TRBV25-1; D is perhaps TRBD1 (5 bases). CDR3 in amino acids: CASDSGTEKLFF. CDR3 DNA: TGTGCCAGCGACTCCGGGACTGAAAAACTGTTTTTT.